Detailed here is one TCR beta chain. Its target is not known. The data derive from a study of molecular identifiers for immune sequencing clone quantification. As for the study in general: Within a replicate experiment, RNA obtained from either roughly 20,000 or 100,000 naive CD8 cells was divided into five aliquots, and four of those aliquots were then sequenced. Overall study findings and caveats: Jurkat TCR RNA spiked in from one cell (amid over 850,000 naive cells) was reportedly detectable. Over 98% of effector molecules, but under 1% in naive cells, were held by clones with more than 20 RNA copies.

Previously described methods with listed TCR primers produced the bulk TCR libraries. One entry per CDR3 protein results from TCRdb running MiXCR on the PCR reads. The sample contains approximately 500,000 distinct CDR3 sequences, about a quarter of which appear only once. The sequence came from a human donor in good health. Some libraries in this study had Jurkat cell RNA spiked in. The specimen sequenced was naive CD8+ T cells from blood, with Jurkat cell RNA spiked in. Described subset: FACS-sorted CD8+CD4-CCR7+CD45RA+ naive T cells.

CDR3 region: CASGSTGMYEQYF. The CDR3 DNA sequence: TGTGCCAGCGGCTCCACCGGAATGTACGAGCAGTACTTC. V and J are TRBV7-6 and TRBJ2-7; D gene unclear. The CDR3 runs to 13 residues. Germline loops: CDR1 SGHVS, CDR2 FNYEAQ. V lost 8 bases and J 4 bases, leaving 15 bases between the germline ends.